These 15 T cell receptor beta chains share one sample of origin, sequenced in a study of identical twins. TCRdb re-derived calls from the 5' RACE reads in MiXCR, one entry per CDR3 protein. The sample consists of fewer than 500,000 distinct CDR3 sequences, 20% to 25% of them appearing once. In addition, the sample was reused for a study of T cells expressing NK-cell markers.

The sequenced sample consisted of CD4+ T cells sorted from blood. These receptors were collected from a woman in her late teens or twenties in good health.

Only one count was recorded for this clonotype. In nucleotides, the CDR3 is TGTGCCAGCAGTTACCTGGCTAGTTTAACCGGGGAGCTGTTTTTT. It encodes CASSYLASLTGELFF. This chain uses TRBV6-2 or TRBV6-3 with TRBJ2-2; D is unresolved. Trimming shortened V by 2 bases and J by 5 bases, and 12 bases separated the two germline ends. The CDR3 sequence is 15 residues long. Per germline, CDR1 MNHEY and CDR2 SVGEGT.

The sample holds a few counts of this clonotype. The rearrangement uses TRBV4-2 and TRBJ2-2; possibly TRBD2 for D (7 bases). From germline, CDR1 is LGHNA and CDR2 YNFKEQ. The germline V and J ends were trimmed by 2 bases and 3 bases, with 10 bases remaining between them. The length of the CDR3 is 15 residues. The CDR3 here is CASSQRGGDTGELFF. DNA of the CDR3: TGTGCCAGCAGCCAACGAGGGGGGGACACCGGGGAGCTGTTTTTT.

J is TRBJ1-1 and V is TRBV19; D gene unclear. From germline, CDR1 is LNHDA and CDR2 SQIVND (reference sequence). The CDR3 consists of 13 residues. The ends were cut back, 7 bases at V and 2 bases at J, with 11 bases in the middle. In DNA form, the CDR3 reads TGTGCCAGTACATTATGGACTAACACTGAAGCTTTCTTT. It yields the protein CASTLWTNTEAFF. The full variable domain, completed using reference TRBV19 and TRBJ1-1, is DGGITQSPKYLFRKEGQNVTLSCEQNLNHDAMYWYRQDPGQGLRLIYYSQIVNDFQKGDIAEGYSVSREKKESFPLTVTSAQKNPTAFYLCASTLWTNTEAFFGQGTRLTVV.

The chain joins TRBV9 to TRBJ2-7, with a possible D match to TRBD2 (5 bases). The CDR3 totals 12 residues. Germline V gene data show CDR1 as SGDLS and CDR2 as YYNGEE. The V end lost 6 bases, the J end lost 6 bases, and 13 bases lay between the germline ends. CDR3 in DNA: TGTGCCAGCACGAAGGAAGGAGGCGAGCAGTACTTC. Its translation is CASTKEGGEQYF.

This clonotype was detected a few times. This rearrangement joins TRBV7-9 to TRBJ2-1, with 14 bases fitting TRBD2. This CDR3 spans 16 amino acids. With V trimmed by 4 bases and J by 4 bases, 3 bases remained unmatched. The germline gives CDR1 SEHNR, CDR2 FQNEAQ (reference sequence). The DNA for the CDR3 is TGTGCCAGCAGCTCTTGGACTAGCGGGAGGTACAATGAGCAGTTCTTC. Its protein is CASSSWTSGRYNEQFF.

This chain links TRBV4-3 with TRBJ2-7; possible D gene TRBD2, 5 bases. V was trimmed by 3 bases and J by 1 base, leaving 10 bases between them. This CDR3 has 14 amino acids. CDR1 and CDR2 from the germline V gene are LGHNA and YSLEER. The CDR3 here is CASSQQRGSYEQYF. The CDR3 bases are TGCGCCAGCAGCCAGCAACGCGGGTCCTACGAGCAGTACTTC.

This clonotype appeared a few times. The rearrangement uses TRBV6-1 and TRBJ2-1, with unresolved D. This CDR3 is 14 amino acids long. V was clipped by 5 bases and J by 4 bases, with 12 bases between them. CDR1 MNHNS and CDR2 SASEGT come from the germline V gene. This chain's CDR3 is CASSLLQEYNEQFF. CDR3 sequence (DNA): TGTGCCAGCAGTCTTCTTCAGGAGTACAATGAGCAGTTCTTC.

The sample holds a few counts of this clonotype. The rearrangement joins TRBV12-3 or TRBV12-4 to TRBJ2-2; no reliable D call. CDR3 length: 15 amino acids. The ends were cut back, 2 bases at V and 6 bases at J, with 13 bases in the middle. DNA of the CDR3: TGTGCCAGCAGTTTATCCGCCCCTCCGGCCGGGGAGCTGTTTTTT. Translation gives CASSLSAPPAGELFF.

The chain carries TRBV12-3 or TRBV12-4 and TRBJ1-1; D not resolved. This CDR3 has 14 residues. V was cut by 5 bases and J by 6 bases, with 16 bases left in between. The CDR3: CASSVDPTRSEAFF. CDR3 DNA sequence: TGTGCCAGCAGTGTCGACCCAACCCGGTCTGAAGCTTTCTTT.

This clonotype was detected only a few times. This sequence joins TRBV10-3 and TRBJ2-4; perhaps D is TRBD1 or TRBD2 (5 bases each). The germline V gene encodes CDR1 ENHRY and CDR2 SYGVKD. CDR3 length: 16 residues. With 5 bases removed from V and 5 bases from J, the gap between germline ends came to 19 bases. The CDR3 is CAISRSRDGEQNIQYF. In DNA, the CDR3 is TGTGCCATCAGTCGTTCTAGGGACGGTGAACAAAACATTCAGTACTTC.

This chain links TRBV5-1 with TRBJ2-1, with 9 bases lining up with TRBD2. CDR1 is SGHRS and CDR2 is YFSETQ in the germline V gene. The length of the CDR3 is 17 residues. Germline trimming cut 2 bases from V and 0 bases from J; bases unmatched to any gene: 6. The CDR3 reads CASSLRGSGSSYNEQFF. The CDR3 bases are TGCGCCAGCAGCTTACGGGGTAGCGGGAGCTCCTACAATGAGCAGTTCTTC.

The chain combines TRBV18 with TRBJ2-7; D ambiguous. Germline loops: CDR1 KGHSH, CDR2 LQKENI. The germline V and J ends were trimmed by 2 bases and 4 bases, with 9 bases remaining between them. The CDR3 contains 13 residues. CDR3 loop: CASSPINQYEQYF. The CDR3 coding sequence is TGTGCCAGCTCACCAATTAATCAGTACGAGCAGTACTTC. Filled out from reference TRBV18 and TRBJ2-7, the complete variable domain reads NAGVMQNPRHLVRRRGQEARLRCSPMKGHSHVYWYRQLPEEGLKFMVYLQKENIIDESGMPKERFSAEFPKEGPSILRIQQVVRGDSAAYFCASSPINQYEQYFGPGTRLTVT.

The chain combines TRBV7-9 with TRBJ2-3, with a possible D match to TRBD1 (5 bases). Trimming removed 5 bases from V and 4 bases from J, with 13 bases in between. Germline loops: CDR1 SEHNR, CDR2 FQNEAQ (reference sequence). This CDR3 has 14 residues. The CDR3 bases are TGTGCCAGCAGCCAGGAGTTGGGGCCAGATACGCAGTATTTT. This encodes CASSQELGPDTQYF.

V gene TRBV30 combines with J gene TRBJ2-7; no firm D call. Trimming took off 1 base at V and 2 bases at J, with 12 bases between the two ends. Germline-derived CDR1 and CDR2 are GTSNPN and SVGIG (reference sequence). The CDR3 length is 14 residues. Written as DNA, the CDR3 is TGTGCCTGGAGTGGCGGACGGGCTACCTACGAGCAGTACTTC. Residues: CAWSGGRATYEQYF.

Details on this clonotype: Germline is not matched at one junction end, which may reflect a read error. V gene TRBV20-1 combines with J gene TRBJ2-3, with no clear D. This CDR3 is built from 13 residues. The V gene's germline CDR1 is DFQATT and CDR2 SNEGSKA (reference sequence). The CDR3 sequence: CSSSLPGTDTQYF. For the CDR3, the DNA is TGCAGTTCTAGTCTCCCCGGCACAGATACGCAGTATTTT.